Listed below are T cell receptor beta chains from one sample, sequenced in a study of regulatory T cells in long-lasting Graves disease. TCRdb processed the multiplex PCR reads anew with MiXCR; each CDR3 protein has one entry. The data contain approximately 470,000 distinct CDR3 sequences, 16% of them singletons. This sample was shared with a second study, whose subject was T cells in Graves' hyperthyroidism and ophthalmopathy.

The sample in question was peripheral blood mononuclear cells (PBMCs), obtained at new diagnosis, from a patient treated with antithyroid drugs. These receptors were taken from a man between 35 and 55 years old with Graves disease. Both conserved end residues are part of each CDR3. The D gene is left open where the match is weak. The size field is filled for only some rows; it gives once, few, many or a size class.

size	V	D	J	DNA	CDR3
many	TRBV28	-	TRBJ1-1	TGTGCCAGCAGTTTATACACAGGGAACACTGAAGCTTTCTTT	CASSLYTGNTEAFF
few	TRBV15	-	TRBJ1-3	TGTGCCACCAGCAGAGGTTCCGGGGGAAACACCATATATTTT	CATSRGSGGNTIYF
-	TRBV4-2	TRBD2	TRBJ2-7	TGTGCCAGCAGCCAAGCCGGGACTAGCGGGGAGTACGAGCAGTACTTC	CASSQAGTSGEYEQYF
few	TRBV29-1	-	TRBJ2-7	TGCAGCACTCGGGACGGGGCCTACGAGCAGTACTTC	CSTRDGAYEQYF
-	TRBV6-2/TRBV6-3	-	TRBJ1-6	TGTGCCAGCAGGAATGGGGGTACCGGGTATAATTCACCCCTCCACTTT	CASRNGGTGYNSPLHF
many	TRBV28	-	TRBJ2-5	TGTGCCAGCAGTCTCGGAGGGTATGAGACCCAGTACTTC	CASSLGGYETQYF
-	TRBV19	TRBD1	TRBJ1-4	TGTGCCAGTAGCGGGACAGGGGGCTTTGATGAACTGTTTTTT	CASSGTGGFDELFF
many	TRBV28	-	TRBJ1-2	TGTGCCAGCAGTCAATTGAATGGCTACACCTTC	CASSQLNGYTF
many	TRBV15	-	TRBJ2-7	TGTGCCACCAGCCCCGGTGGTACCGGTTACGAGCAGTACTTC	CATSPGGTGYEQYF
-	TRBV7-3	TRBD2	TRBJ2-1	TGTGCCAGCAGCTTAACGGGTTTGGGGGAGGGCCGATTTGAGCAGTTCTTC	CASSLTGLGEGRFEQFF
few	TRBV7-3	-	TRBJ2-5	TGTGCCAGCAGCTTATCGGGGGGCCTCCAAGAGACCCAGTACTTC	CASSLSGGLQETQYF
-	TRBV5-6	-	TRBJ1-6	TGTGCCAGCAGCTCTAAACAGTCGGGGAATTCACCCCTCCACTTT	CASSSKQSGNSPLHF
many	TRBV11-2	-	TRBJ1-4	TGTGCCAGCAGCTTAAGGGCAGGAAGGGGGTCTCAACGAAAACTGTTTTTT	CASSLRAGRGSQRKLFF
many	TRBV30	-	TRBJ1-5	TGTGCCTGGAGTGAAGGGCCAAGGAATCAGCCCCAGCATTTT	CAWSEGPRNQPQHF
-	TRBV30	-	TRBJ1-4	TGTGCCTGGACGATTCAGGGGTTCGAAAAACTGTTTTTT	CAWTIQGFEKLFF
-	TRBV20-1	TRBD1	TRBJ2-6	TGCAGTGCTGTTCCGGGACAGGGTACTAGGTCTGGGGCCAACGTCCTGACTTTC	CSAVPGQGTRSGANVLTF
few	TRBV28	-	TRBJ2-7	TGTGCCAGCACATTTCAGGGGATAATCGACGAGCAGTACTTC	CASTFQGIIDEQYF
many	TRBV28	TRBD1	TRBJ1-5	TGTGCCAGCAGGCGACAGGGGGCTGGCAATCAGCCCCAGCATTTT	CASRRQGAGNQPQHF
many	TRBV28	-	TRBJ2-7	TGTGCCAGCAGCCCCCCCTCGGACAGAACCTACGAGCAGTACTTC	CASSPPSDRTYEQYF
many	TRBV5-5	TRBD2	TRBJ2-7	TGTGCCAGCAGCTTGGACCCCAGGACTAGCCCAAAAGAGCAGTACTTC	CASSLDPRTSPKEQYF
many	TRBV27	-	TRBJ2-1	TGTGCCAGCAGTTCTAGGAGTTCTCAGTTCTTC	CASSSRSSQFF
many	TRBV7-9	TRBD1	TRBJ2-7	TGTGCCAGCAGCATACAGGGGCCGCCGAGTGGCGAGCAGTACTTC	CASSIQGPPSGEQYF
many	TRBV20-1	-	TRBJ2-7	TGCAGTGCAGGGTTAACAGGGAGGAACGAGCAGTACTTC	CSAGLTGRNEQYF
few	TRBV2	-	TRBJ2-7	TGTGCCAGCACTAGACAGGACCTCTCCTACGAGCAGTACTTC	CASTRQDLSYEQYF
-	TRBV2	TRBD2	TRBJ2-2	TGTGCCAGCAGTCTGGGACTAGCGTGGGTCACCGGGGAGCTGTTTTTT	CASSLGLAWVTGELFF
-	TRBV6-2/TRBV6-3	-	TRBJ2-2	TGTGCCAGCAGGCTCCGGGACCTACTCACCGGGGAGCTGTTTTTT	CASRLRDLLTGELFF
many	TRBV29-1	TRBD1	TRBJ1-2	TGCAGCGTCGATACCAGGGGGCCGAACTATGGCTACACCTTC	CSVDTRGPNYGYTF
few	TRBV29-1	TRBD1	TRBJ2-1	TGCAGCGCAACGGGACAGTACAATGAGCAGTTCTTC	CSATGQYNEQFF
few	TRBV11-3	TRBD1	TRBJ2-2	TGTGCCAGCAGCCGGGACAGGGGCCGGGGGGAGCTGTTTTTT	CASSRDRGRGELFF
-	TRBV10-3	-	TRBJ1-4	TGTGCCATCGCAGACTCTGTAGGGGAAAAACTGTTTTTT	CAIADSVGEKLFF
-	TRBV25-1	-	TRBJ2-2	TGTGCCAGCAGTCCCCGTGGCGGGGTGTCCGGGGAGCTGTTTTTT	CASSPRGGVSGELFF
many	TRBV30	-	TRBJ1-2	TGTGCCCTAAGGGCGGTCGGCTACACCTTC	CALRAVGYTF
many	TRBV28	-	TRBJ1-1	TGTGCCAGCAGTTTGGTCAGGGTGAACACTGAAGCTTTCTTT	CASSLVRVNTEAFF
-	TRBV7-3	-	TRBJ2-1	TGTGCCAGCAGCTTAAGTAGCGGTACCTACAATGGGCAGTTCTTC	CASSLSSGTYNGQFF
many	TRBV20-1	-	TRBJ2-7	TGCAGTGCTAGAGGGAGGGAGGCGCTCGACGAGCAGTACTTC	CSARGREALDEQYF
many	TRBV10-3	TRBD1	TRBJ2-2	TGTGCCATCAGTGAGTCAGGGACAGGGGTGAACACCGGGGAGCTGTTTTTT	CAISESGTGVNTGELFF
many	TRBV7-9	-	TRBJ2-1	TGTGCCAGCAGCTTAAGTAGCATCCGGCAGTTCTTC	CASSLSSIRQFF
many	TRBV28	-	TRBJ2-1	TGTGCCAGCAGTCAAAGTCCGGGACACTACAATGAGCAGTTCTTC	CASSQSPGHYNEQFF
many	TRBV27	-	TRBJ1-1	TGTGCCAGCAGTTCAATCACAGGGAGGGAGAACACTGAAGCTTTCTTT	CASSSITGRENTEAFF
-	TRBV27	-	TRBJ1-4	TGTGCCAGCAGTCCTAAGGGCCTTAAAGGGAATGAAAAACTGTTTTTT	CASSPKGLKGNEKLFF
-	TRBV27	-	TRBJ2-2	TGTGCCAGCAGTTTTAGTCACACCGGGGAGCTGTTTTTT	CASSFSHTGELFF
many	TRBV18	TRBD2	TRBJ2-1	TGTGCCAGCTCACCGCTAGCGGGGATCAATGAGCAGTTCTTC	CASSPLAGINEQFF
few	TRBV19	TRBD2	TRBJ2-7	TGTGCCAGTAGTATAAGCGGGGGGTATTTCTACGAGCAGTACTTC	CASSISGGYFYEQYF
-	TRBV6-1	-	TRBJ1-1	TGTGCCAGCAGTGGTTATACACAGAACACTGAAGCTTTCTTT	CASSGYTQNTEAFF